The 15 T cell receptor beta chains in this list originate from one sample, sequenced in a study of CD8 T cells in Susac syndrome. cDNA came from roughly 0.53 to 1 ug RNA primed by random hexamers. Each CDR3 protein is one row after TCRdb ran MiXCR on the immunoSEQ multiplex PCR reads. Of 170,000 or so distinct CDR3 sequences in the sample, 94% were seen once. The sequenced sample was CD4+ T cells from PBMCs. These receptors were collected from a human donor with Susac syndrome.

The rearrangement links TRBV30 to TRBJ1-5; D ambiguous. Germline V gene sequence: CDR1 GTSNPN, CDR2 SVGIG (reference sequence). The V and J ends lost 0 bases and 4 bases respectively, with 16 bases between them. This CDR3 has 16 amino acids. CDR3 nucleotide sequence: TGTGCCTGGAGTGTACTTAGCCCAGGTAAAAATCAGCCCCAGCATTTT. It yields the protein CAWSVLSPGKNQPQHF.

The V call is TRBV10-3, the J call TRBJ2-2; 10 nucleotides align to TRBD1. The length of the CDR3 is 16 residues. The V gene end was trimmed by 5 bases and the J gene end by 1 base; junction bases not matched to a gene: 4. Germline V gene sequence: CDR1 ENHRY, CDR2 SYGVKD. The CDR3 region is CAISKGQGKNTGELFF. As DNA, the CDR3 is TGTGCCATCAGTAAGGGACAGGGGAAGAACACCGGGGAGCTGTTTTTT.

The CDR3 coding sequence is TGTGCCAGCAGCTCTCCCCCGGGACTAGTACACGATGAGCAGTTCTTC. Protein sequence: CASSSPPGLVHDEQFF. The chain employs TRBV7-9 and TRBJ2-1; 8 nucleotides agree with TRBD2. The CDR3 length is 16 residues. CDR1 SEHNR and CDR2 FQNEAQ come from the germline V gene (reference sequence). The V and J ends lost 4 bases and 8 bases, in that order; junction bases with no gene match: 13.

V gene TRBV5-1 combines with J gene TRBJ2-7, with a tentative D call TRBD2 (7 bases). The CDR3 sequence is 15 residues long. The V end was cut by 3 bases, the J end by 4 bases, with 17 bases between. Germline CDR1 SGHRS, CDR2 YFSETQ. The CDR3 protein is CASSYDGGASYEQYF. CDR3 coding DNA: TGCGCCAGCAGCTACGATGGGGGGGCGTCGTACGAGCAGTACTTC.

The CDR3 coding sequence is TGTGCCAGCAGCTTAAACAGGGAATTACGAGAGCAGTACTTC. Residues: CASSLNRELREQYF. The chain links TRBV7-8 to TRBJ2-7; TRBD1 might be the D (6 bases). The germline V and J ends were trimmed by 2 bases and 7 bases, with 15 bases remaining between them. Looked up from germline, CDR1 is SGHVS and CDR2 is FQNEAQ. This CDR3 contains 14 residues.

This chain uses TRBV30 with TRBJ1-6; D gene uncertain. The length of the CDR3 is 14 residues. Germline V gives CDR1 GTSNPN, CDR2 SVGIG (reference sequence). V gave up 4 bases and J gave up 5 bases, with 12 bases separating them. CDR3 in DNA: TGTGCCTGGAATGGCAGAATCGATAATTCACCCCTCCACTTT. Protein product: CAWNGRIDNSPLHF.

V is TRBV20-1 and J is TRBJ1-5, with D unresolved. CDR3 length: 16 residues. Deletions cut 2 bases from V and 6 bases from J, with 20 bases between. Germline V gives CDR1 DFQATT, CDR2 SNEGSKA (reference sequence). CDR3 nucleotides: TGCAGTGCTAGAAGCATGTCAGGTGGGTTGAGTCAGCCCCAGCATTTT. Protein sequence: CSARSMSGGLSQPQHF.

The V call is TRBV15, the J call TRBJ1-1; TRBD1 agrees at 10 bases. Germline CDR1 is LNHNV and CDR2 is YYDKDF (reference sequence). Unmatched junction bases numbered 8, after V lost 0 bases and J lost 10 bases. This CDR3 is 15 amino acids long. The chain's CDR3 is CATSRDARDRGSAFF. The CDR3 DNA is TGTGCCACCAGCAGAGATGCCCGGGACAGGGGATCAGCTTTCTTT.

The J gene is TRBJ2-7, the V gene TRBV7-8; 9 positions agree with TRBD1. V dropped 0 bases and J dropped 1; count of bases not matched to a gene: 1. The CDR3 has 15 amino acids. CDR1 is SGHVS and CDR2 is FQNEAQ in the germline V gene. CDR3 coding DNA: TGTGCCAGCAGCTTAGCCGGGACAGGGTCCTACGAGCAGTACTTC. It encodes CASSLAGTGSYEQYF.

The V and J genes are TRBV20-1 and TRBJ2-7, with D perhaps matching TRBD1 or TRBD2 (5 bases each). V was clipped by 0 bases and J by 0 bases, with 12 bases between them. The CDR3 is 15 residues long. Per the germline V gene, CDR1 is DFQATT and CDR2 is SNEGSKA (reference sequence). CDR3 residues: CSARDVGGSSYEQYF. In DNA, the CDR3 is TGCAGTGCTAGAGATGTTGGGGGTAGCTCCTACGAGCAGTACTTC.

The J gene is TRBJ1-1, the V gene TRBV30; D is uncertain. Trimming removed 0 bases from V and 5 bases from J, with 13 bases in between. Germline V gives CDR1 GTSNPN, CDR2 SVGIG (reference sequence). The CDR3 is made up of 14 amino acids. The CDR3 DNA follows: TGTGCCTGGAGTGTCGCGGGTAAGAGTACTGAAGCTTTCTTT. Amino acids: CAWSVAGKSTEAFF.

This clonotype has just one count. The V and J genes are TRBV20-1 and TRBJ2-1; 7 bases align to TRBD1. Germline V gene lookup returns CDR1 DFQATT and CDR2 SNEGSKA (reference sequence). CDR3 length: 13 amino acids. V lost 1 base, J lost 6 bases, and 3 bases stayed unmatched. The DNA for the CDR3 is TGCAGTGCTAGAGGACAGGGTGGCAATGAGCAGTTCTTC. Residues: CSARGQGGNEQFF.

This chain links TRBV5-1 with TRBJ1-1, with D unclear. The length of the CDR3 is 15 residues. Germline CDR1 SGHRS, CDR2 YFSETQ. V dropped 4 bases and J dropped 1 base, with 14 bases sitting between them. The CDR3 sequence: CASSILDGRNTEAFF. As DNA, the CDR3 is TGCGCCAGCAGCATTCTGGACGGCAGGAACACTGAAGCTTTCTTT.

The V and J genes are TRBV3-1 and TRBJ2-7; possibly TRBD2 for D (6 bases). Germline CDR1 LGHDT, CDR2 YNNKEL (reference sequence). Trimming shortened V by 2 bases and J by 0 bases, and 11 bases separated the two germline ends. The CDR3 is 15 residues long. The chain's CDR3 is CASSQRFGSSYEQYF. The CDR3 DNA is TGTGCCAGCAGCCAAAGATTCGGGAGCTCCTACGAGCAGTACTTC.

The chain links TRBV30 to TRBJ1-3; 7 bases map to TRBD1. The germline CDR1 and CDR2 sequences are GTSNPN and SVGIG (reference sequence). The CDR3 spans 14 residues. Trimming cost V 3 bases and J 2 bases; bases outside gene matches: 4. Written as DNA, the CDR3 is TGTGCCTGGAGCACAGGGGTTACTGGAAACACCATATATTTT. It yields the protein CAWSTGVTGNTIYF.